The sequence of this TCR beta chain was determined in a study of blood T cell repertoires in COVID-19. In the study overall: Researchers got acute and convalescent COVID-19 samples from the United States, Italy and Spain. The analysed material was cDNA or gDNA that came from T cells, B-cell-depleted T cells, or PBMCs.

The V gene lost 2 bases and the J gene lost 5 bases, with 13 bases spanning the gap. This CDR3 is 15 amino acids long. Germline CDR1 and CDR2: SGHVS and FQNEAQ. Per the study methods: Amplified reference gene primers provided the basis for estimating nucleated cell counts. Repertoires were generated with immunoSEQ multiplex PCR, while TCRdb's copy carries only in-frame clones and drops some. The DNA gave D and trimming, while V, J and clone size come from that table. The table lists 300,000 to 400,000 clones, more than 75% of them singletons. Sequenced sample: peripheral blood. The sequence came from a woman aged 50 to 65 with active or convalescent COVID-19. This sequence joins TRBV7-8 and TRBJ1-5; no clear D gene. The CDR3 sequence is CASSLTSSPYQPQHF. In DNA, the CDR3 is TGTGCCAGCAGCTTAACTTCATCCCCATATCAGCCCCAGCATTTT.